The clone carrying this T cell receptor beta chain turned up a few times. As yet, its antigen is unknown. The CDR3 loop spans 14 amino acids. The V segment lost 6 bases and the J segment 8 bases; nucleotides outside the gene matches: 10. In germline, CDR1 is DFQATT, CDR2 SNEGSKA (reference sequence). This record comes from a study of T-cell memory formation after mild COVID-19. For the study at large: In these data, TCR clusters were largely donor specific.

Findings and limits, study-wide: Pre-infection memory showed some responding clones, and this suggested that cross-reactive memory joined.

TCRdb recomputed calls from the 5' RACE reads with MiXCR, one row per CDR3 protein. The repertoire has over 350,000 distinct CDR3 sequences, more than 15% of them found once; the top ten carry 20% to 25%. The TCR comes from a man between 18 and 29 years old who had mild COVID-19 (a few samples of this study predate the infection). Cell type and time point are not known. What was sequenced was PBMCs or a T cell subset sorted from them (not recorded which). This chain joins TRBV20-1 and TRBJ2-1, with 10 bases identical to TRBD2. In DNA form, the CDR3 reads TGCAGTGCGCCTACCGGGACTAGCGTCTATGAGCAGTTCTTC. Its translation: CSAPTGTSVYEQFF.